This record looks at one T cell receptor beta chain sequence and its context. Per germline, CDR1 LGHNA and CDR2 YSLEER. The CDR3 runs to 15 residues. V lost 5 bases, J lost 4 bases, and 5 bases stayed unmatched. This entry comes from a study of blood T cell repertoires in COVID-19. Libraries were prepared by immunoSEQ multiplex PCR; TCRdb keeps only in-frame clonotypes and omits some of them. This table holds approximately 400,000 clones, about 87% found once. The chain uses TRBV4-3 and TRBJ2-1, with 10 bases fitting TRBD2. Sequenced input: PBMCs or T cells enriched from blood (not recorded which). The sequence came from a young man who had recovered from COVID-19. As DNA, the CDR3 is TGCGCCAGCAGCGCAACTAGCGGGGATTACAATGAGCAGTTCTTC. Translating gives CASSATSGDYNEQFF.